This T cell receptor beta chain was sequenced during a study of cytomegalovirus exposure and HLA in healthy donors. Both 60 Vbeta primers and 13 Jbeta primers went into the PCR. Clones were read by immunoSEQ multiplex PCR, and TCRdb kept only the in-frame ones, dropping some. The sample has over 75,000 clones; around 85% are singletons. Sequencing was performed on PBMCs. The clonotype originates from a woman aged 50 to 60 in good health and CMV-seronegative.

CDR3 nucleotide sequence: TGTGCCAGTAGTATCCGTCTTGGGACAGGGCCGTCGAACACTGAAGCTTTCTTT. Encoded protein: CASSIRLGTGPSNTEAFF. The rearrangement links TRBV19 to TRBJ1-1, with 9 bases lining up with TRBD1. Germline trimming cut 3 bases from V and 1 base from J; bases unmatched to any gene: 12. The CDR3 length is 18 residues. Germline CDR1 and CDR2: LNHDA and SQIVND (reference sequence).